The present T cell receptor beta chain was sequenced within a study of blood T cell repertoires in COVID-19 (dated by TCRdb to between 2020 and 2021). Context from the whole study: The collaborator samples originated in the United States, Italy and Spain and spanned the acute and convalescent phases of COVID-19. The prospective study material was composed of cDNA or gDNA derived from T cells, B-cell-depleted T cells, or PBMCs. The dataset comprised deeply sampled blood TCRbeta repertoires from subjects exposed to, actively infected with, or recovered from COVID-19. The repertoires were released in a freely available public database meant as a resource for research on the immune response to SARS-CoV-2. The samples were drawn from the first 160 participants of the ongoing ImmuneRACE study and from 1,254 subjects provided by 6 global collaborators. Nearly every sample came with metadata listing a de-identified subject ID, COVID-19 status, age in years and sex. HLA class I and class II types, where available, came from metadata supplied by the sample provider rather than from assay-based typing. Overall study outcomes, separate from this receptor: The amount of clinical and demographic metadata varied by source and participant and was provided uncurated.

The germline V gene provides CDR1 SGHDN and CDR2 FVKESK. V is shortened by 3 bases, J by 3 bases, and the region joining them spans 12 bases. The CDR3 holds 14 amino acids from the cysteine to the phenylalanine. The only DNA kept is the CDR3, 42 bases in frame from the first base. TCRbeta CDR3 regions were amplified from genomic DNA by means of the immunoSEQ Assay, a bias-controlled multiplex PCR. In the original analysis: Within the assay, amplification of reference gene primers was used to estimate how many nucleated cells each sample contained. Sequence reads were collapsed and filtered to measure the absolute abundance of every unique TCRbeta CDR3 rearrangement. For each sample, productive Simpson clonality was calculated as the square root of Simpson's diversity index across productive rearrangements. TCRdb took this table from immuneACCESS and kept in-frame rearrangements with V and J called. Such tables lack part of the clones; where checked against another copy, unresolved V genes explain under half of the gap, and the rest is unexplained. V and J calls and clone size come straight from that table; D and trimming were deduced from the DNA. This sample has tens of thousands of clones in its table, and around nine tenths of those were observed once. Clones ranked in the top ten supply 8.5% of the sample.

Whole blood was collected in K2EDTA tubes by collaborating institutions according to the institutions' own protocols. Collaborator samples were shipped for TCRbeta analysis as frozen whole blood, isolated PBMCs, or DNA extracted from either sample type. This clone was seen once. Its antigen specificity is not known. No qualities accompany the bases; no much larger clone lies one base away. The chain is assembled from TRBV14 and TRBJ2-7, and the D gene may be TRBD1, 5 bases matching. Sequenced sample: peripheral blood. This TCR was recovered from a human donor in a cohort sampled during active COVID-19. The CDR3 reads as follows: CASSQALRDYEQYF. The sequenced DNA: TGTGCCAGCAGCCAGGCACTCAGGGACTACGAGCAGTACTTC.